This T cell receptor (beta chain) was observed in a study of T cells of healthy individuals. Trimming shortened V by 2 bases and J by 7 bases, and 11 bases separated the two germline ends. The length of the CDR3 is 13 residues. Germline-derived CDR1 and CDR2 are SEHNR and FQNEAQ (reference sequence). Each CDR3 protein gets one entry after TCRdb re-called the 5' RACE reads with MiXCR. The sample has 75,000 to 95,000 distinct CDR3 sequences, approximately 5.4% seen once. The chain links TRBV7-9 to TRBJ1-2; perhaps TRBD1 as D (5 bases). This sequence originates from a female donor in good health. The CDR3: CASSLTGPSGYTF. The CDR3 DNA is TGTGCCAGCAGCTTAACGGGACCGTCTGGCTACACCTTC. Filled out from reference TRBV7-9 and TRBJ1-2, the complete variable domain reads DTGVSQNPRHKITKRGQNVTFRCDPISEHNRLYWYRQTLGQGPEFLTYFQNEAQLEKSRLLSDRFSAERPKGSFSTLEIQRTEQGDSAMYLCASSLTGPSGYTFGSGTRLTVV.